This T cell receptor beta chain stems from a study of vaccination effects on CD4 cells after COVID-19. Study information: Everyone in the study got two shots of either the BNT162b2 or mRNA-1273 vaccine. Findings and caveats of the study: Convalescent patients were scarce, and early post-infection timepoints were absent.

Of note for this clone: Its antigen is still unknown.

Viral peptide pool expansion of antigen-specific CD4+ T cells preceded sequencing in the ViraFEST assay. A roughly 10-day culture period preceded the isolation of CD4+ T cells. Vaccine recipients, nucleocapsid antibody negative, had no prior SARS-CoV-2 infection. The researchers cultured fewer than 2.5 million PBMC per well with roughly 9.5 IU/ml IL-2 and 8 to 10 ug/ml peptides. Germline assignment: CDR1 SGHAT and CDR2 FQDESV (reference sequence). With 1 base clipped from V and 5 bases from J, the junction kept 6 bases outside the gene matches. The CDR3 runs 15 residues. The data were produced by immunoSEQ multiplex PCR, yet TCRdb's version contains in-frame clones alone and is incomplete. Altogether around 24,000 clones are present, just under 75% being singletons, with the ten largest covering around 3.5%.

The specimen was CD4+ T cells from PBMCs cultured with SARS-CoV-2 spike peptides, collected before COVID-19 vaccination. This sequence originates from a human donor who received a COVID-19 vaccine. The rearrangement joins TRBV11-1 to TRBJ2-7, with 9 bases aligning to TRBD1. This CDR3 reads CASSLGGTGLDEQYF. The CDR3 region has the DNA TGTGCCAGCAGCTTAGGGGGGACAGGGTTGGACGAGCAGTACTTC.